This T cell receptor (beta chain) was sequenced during a study of neurological immune-mediated disorders (dated by TCRdb to between 2018 and 2020). Study-level background: Among the approximately 34 multiple sclerosis patients, relapsing-remitting MS was present in roughly 30 and secondary progressive MS was present in 3. Of the approximately 70 subjects in the cohort, about 14 were HAM/TSP patients, some 35 were multiple sclerosis patients, and about 20 were healthy controls. The study compared peripheral blood TCR-beta repertoires of HTLV-I-associated myelopathy (HAM/TSP) patients, multiple sclerosis patients and healthy controls using UMI-based sequencing. The 90 to 120 TCR-beta libraries covered PBMC samples along with longitudinal samples, technical triplicates, and paired sorted CD4+ and CD8+ T-cell subsets.

For unsorted PBMC libraries, 2 million PBMCs were used after storage in RNAlater at -80 degrees C until RNA extraction. Multiple sclerosis patients were enrolled in a US clinical protocol evaluating disease progression by magnetic resonance imaging. Peripheral blood underwent Ficoll-Hypaque density gradient centrifugation to isolate PBMCs, which were then cryopreserved in liquid nitrogen. To synthesize cDNA, template-switch 5'RACE was performed with a primer carrying a 10-nucleotide random unique molecular identifier so that each TCR transcript was tagged. Over 170 million TCR-beta sequences, covering 15-18 subjects, were produced in each sequencing run. The RNeasy kit was used to extract total RNA. The KAPA Real-time Library Amplification kit was used to amplify TCR-beta VDJ regions with primers targeting the TCR constant region and the 5'RACE anchor. Sample indexes and Illumina adaptors were added in a first PCR, after which library yield was increased in a second PCR. After Ampure bead purification, the TCR product of roughly 650 bp was size-selected on a 2% E-gel SizeSelection system. Before pooling, library quality was assessed on a Bioanalyzer, concentration was determined with Qubit, and library quantification was performed with the Kapa Library Quantification kit. An Illumina HiSeq 2500 was used to sequence the libraries paired-end at 2 x 150 bp. To increase sequence diversity, roughly 24-32% phiX was spiked into each library pool. Concerning the study's data processing: Quality-filtered reads were processed with the UMI-based MiGEC pipeline, and over 90% of raw TCR sequences were removed by the MiGEC pipeline during error correction. VDJ genes were aligned to IMGT germline references, and clonotypes were defined by unique CDR3 amino acid sequence plus V-J genes. Clonal expansion, Shannon diversity and CDR3 relatedness (CalcPairwiseDistances, ClusterSamples) were evaluated with VDJtools, and phylogenetic trees were built with CLCbio workbench. Using coefficient-of-variation modelling across technical triplicates, the study counted a clone as expanded if it had at least 8 unique UMIs. TCRdb took the public reads, trimmed them with fastp at Q25, ran MiXCR for clone calling and kept in-frame beta chains. Records with the same CDR3 protein are collapsed into one entry carrying the most frequent genes and DNA. The V and J calls, along with clone size, are taken from TCRdb and not from the paper's own processing. The sample includes about 66,000 distinct CDR3 sequences, with 3.5% to 5.5% observed a single time. The top ten hold approximately 6.9% of the sample.

In its sample, this clonotype was seen many times. Its cognate antigen has yet to be identified. Nothing much larger sits one base from this clone, and base qualities are not available. V is reduced by 0 bases and J by 3 bases, leaving a spacing of 14 bases between them. CDR1 and CDR2 are drawn from the germline V gene (reference sequence): DFQATT, SNEGSKA. CDR3 length: 15 amino acids, cysteine to phenylalanine. Only the CDR3 DNA stays, 45 bases, in frame from base 1. Beyond this particular receptor, the publication reports: The highest TCR clonal expansion was observed in HAM/TSP patients, whereas the lowest was observed in MS patients, even when compared with healthy controls. Repertoires from 18 of 34 MS patients were grouped by phylogenetic analysis into a cluster of related CDR3 sequences, suggesting a possible repertoire-level signature. The MS cluster showed no association with clinical or MRI features, and the authors stated that larger cohorts are needed. No identical CDR3 amino acid sequences were shared among expanded clones across subjects, suggesting private TCR-beta repertoires in all groups.

The rearrangement joined TRBV20-1 to TRBJ2-5; the D gene remains uncertain. Sequencing used PBMCs. This receptor was obtained from a man between 25 and 39 years old with multiple sclerosis. Here the CDR3 is given as CSARDHRLAKETQYF. In nucleotides, the sequence is TGCAGTGCTAGAGATCACCGGTTGGCGAAAGAGACCCAGTACTTC.